This T cell receptor beta chain was documented in a study of T cell repertoires in cytomegalovirus infection. About the study: Public TCR beta signatures were indicative of both CMV infection and a matching HLA type. Notes on the study in general: Individuals carrying CMV plus the relevant HLA were identified by cumulative frequency of public TCR beta families.

On this clonotype: The antigen is not known.

TCRdb redid the calling of the reads with MiXCR, one entry per CDR3 protein. The data show about half a million distinct CDR3 sequences, around a third seen once. The V end was cut by 4 bases, the J end by 15 bases, with 13 bases between. Per germline, CDR1 LNHDA and CDR2 SQIVND (reference sequence). The CDR3 totals 12 residues. The origin of this receptor is a human donor in good health (CMV status not recorded). Some clones in this sample may be carry-over from other donors' samples. This material consisted of cultured PBMCs, taken from culture after CMV antigen stimulation. The V and J genes are TRBV19 and TRBJ2-6, with D possibly being TRBD1 or TRBD2 (5 bases each). The CDR3 region has the DNA TGTGCCAGTAGTAACTCGGGGCTAGCCCTGACTTTC. This sequence encodes CASSNSGLALTF.